The 27 T cell receptor beta chains listed next were all sequenced from one sample in a study of shared clonotypes between healthy human individuals. Method: immunoSEQ multiplex PCR; TCRdb's copy keeps in-frame clones and lacks some. This table holds over a million clones, more than 75% found once. The sequencing input was memory CD4+ T cells from PBMCs. Subset noted: CD45RA-negative fraction. All receptors derive from a man aged 18 to 30 in good health. Some clones in this sample may be carry-over from other donors' samples.

This chain links TRBV27 with TRBJ1-1; D is undetermined. Trimming pared 3 bases from V and 3 bases from J, leaving 8 bases between. From germline, CDR1 is MNHEY and CDR2 SMNVEV (reference sequence). There are 13 residues in the CDR3. The CDR3 sequence is CASSFGLHTEAFF. The CDR3 nucleotides read TGTGCCAGCAGTTTTGGACTTCACACTGAAGCTTTCTTT.

The chain joins TRBV18 to TRBJ2-7, with TRBD2 matching 7 bases. The CDR3 covers 15 residues. Germline-derived CDR1 and CDR2 are KGHSH and LQKENI. V shed 4 bases, J shed 4 bases, and the junction held 10 bases outside the gene matches. CDR3 nucleotides: TGTGCCAGCTCACGACGGGCGGGAGTCGCTTACGAGCAGTACTTC. It codes for CASSRRAGVAYEQYF.

The chain has TRBV30 and TRBJ2-5; a weak D match, TRBD2 (7 bases). The V gene lost 8 bases and the J gene lost 5 bases, with 15 bases spanning the gap. Germline loops: CDR1 GTSNPN, CDR2 SVGIG (reference sequence). The CDR3 contains 12 residues. The CDR3 DNA reads as TGTGCCGGGGGGGGGCCCCTCGAGACCCAGTACTTC. It specifies CAGGGPLETQYF.

The rearrangement links TRBV5-4 to TRBJ2-7, with 11 nucleotides matching TRBD2. Germline CDR1 reads SGHNT; CDR2 reads YYREEE (reference sequence). V lost 1 base to trimming and J lost 10 bases; unmatched junction nucleotides: 4. The CDR3 is made up of 13 amino acids. In DNA, the CDR3 is TGTGCCAGCAGCTTGTTAACTAGCGGGAGTCAGTACTTC. It yields the protein CASSLLTSGSQYF.

V gene TRBV27 combines with J gene TRBJ2-7; D may be TRBD1 or TRBD2 (5 bases each). Looked up from germline, CDR1 is MNHEY and CDR2 is SMNVEV (reference sequence). This CDR3 contains 13 residues. The V and J ends lost 6 bases and 6 bases respectively, with 15 bases between them. Here the CDR3 DNA reads TGTGCCAGCAGGAGGACCGAGGGGCTCGAGCAGTACTTC. Protein sequence: CASRRTEGLEQYF.

This sequence joins TRBV7-3 and TRBJ2-1; tentative D call: TRBD1 (6 bases). Trimming removed 5 bases from V and 3 bases from J, with 14 bases in between. The CDR3 extends over 15 amino acids. Germline values: CDR1 SGHTA, CDR2 FQGTGA. The CDR3 sequence is CASSPPGQIYNEQFF. CDR3 bases: TGTGCCAGCAGCCCACCGGGACAAATCTACAATGAGCAGTTCTTC.

The CDR3 nucleotides are TGTGCCAGCAGCTCCCACGGACAGGGGTTGATAGGCTACACCTTC. Translated, it gives CASSSHGQGLIGYTF. The chain joins TRBV7-2 to TRBJ1-2; 9 bases agree with TRBD1. Germline CDR1 and CDR2: SGHTA and FQGNSA. V dropped 4 bases and J dropped 8; count of bases not matched to a gene: 11. The CDR3 sequence is 15 residues long.

This clone was picked up a small number of times. J is TRBJ2-1 and V is TRBV4-2; the D gene is possibly TRBD1 (6 bases). This CDR3 spans 14 amino acids. Deletions cut 4 bases from V and 3 bases from J, with 10 bases between. Germline CDR1 and CDR2: LGHNA and YNFKEQ. The CDR3 loop is CASSPTGLYNEQFF. The CDR3 DNA reads as TGTGCCAGCAGCCCGACAGGTCTCTACAATGAGCAGTTCTTC.

The chain links TRBV7-9 to TRBJ1-3; tentative D call: TRBD1 (5 bases). Looked up from germline, CDR1 is SEHNR and CDR2 is FQNEAQ (reference sequence). The CDR3 spans 15 residues. With 5 bases removed from V and 4 bases from J, the gap between germline ends came to 15 bases. This CDR3 reads CASSPRQGSGNTIYF. In DNA form, the CDR3 reads TGTGCCAGCAGCCCACGGCAGGGTTCGGGAAACACCATATATTTT.

The chain joins TRBV30 to TRBJ1-1; D is unclear. CDR3 length: 12 amino acids. Germline-derived CDR1 and CDR2 are GTSNPN and SVGIG (reference sequence). V was clipped by 0 bases and J by 10 bases, with 12 bases between them. This CDR3 is CAWSVLARVAFF. The CDR3 nucleotides read TGTGCCTGGAGTGTGCTAGCTCGCGTAGCTTTCTTT.

The gene calls are TRBV10-3 and TRBJ1-2, with a tentative D call TRBD1 (5 bases). Germline values: CDR1 ENHRY, CDR2 SYGVKD. The CDR3 has 13 amino acids. V was trimmed by 5 bases and J by 4 bases, leaving 11 bases between them. The CDR3 bases are TGTGCCATCAGTTCGGGGGGAAGCTATGGCTACACCTTC. Its translation is CAISSGGSYGYTF.

The chain has TRBV2 and TRBJ1-1; a weak D match, TRBD1 (6 bases). The CDR3 is made up of 14 amino acids. In germline, CDR1 is SNHLY, CDR2 FYNNEI. V dropped 8 bases and J dropped 3 bases, with 16 bases sitting between them. CDR3 nucleotides: TGTGCCAGCCTTCCATTGGACAGCTACACTGAAGCTTTCTTT. Translating it yields CASLPLDSYTEAFF.

This sequence joins TRBV4-3 and TRBJ2-2, with TRBD2 matching 7 bases. The CDR3 has 16 residues. CDR1 and CDR2 (germline): LGHNA, YSLEER. With V trimmed by 4 bases and J by 2 bases, 7 bases remained unmatched. As DNA, the CDR3 is TGCGCCAGCAGCCGAGACCCGGGACTAAACACCGGGGAGCTGTTTTTT. This translates into CASSRDPGLNTGELFF.

This sequence joins TRBV7-9 and TRBJ2-7; D perhaps matches TRBD2 (6 bases). Per the germline V gene, CDR1 is SEHNR and CDR2 is FQNEAQ (reference sequence). V was pared by 5 bases and J by 3 bases, with 14 bases between. This CDR3 has 14 residues. The chain's CDR3 is CASSRGGTNYEQYF. DNA for the CDR3: TGTGCCAGCAGCCGGGGCGGGACCAACTACGAGCAGTACTTC.

J is TRBJ1-2 and V is TRBV9, with TRBD1 matching over 7 bases. The CDR3 covers 16 residues. V lost 4 bases to trimming and J lost 0 bases; unmatched junction nucleotides: 9. Germline CDR1 reads SGDLS; CDR2 reads YYNGEE. CDR3 DNA: TGTGCCAGCAGCTCAATAGGGGACAGCACTAACTATGGCTACACCTTC. This encodes CASSSIGDSTNYGYTF.

The gene calls are TRBV4-3 and TRBJ2-3; D might be TRBD1 (6 bases). This CDR3 has 15 amino acids. Germline V gives CDR1 LGHNA, CDR2 YSLEER. V was trimmed by 3 bases and J by 4 bases, leaving 14 bases between them. CDR3 sequence reads: CASSHHPQGADTQYF. DNA for the CDR3: TGCGCCAGCAGCCACCACCCACAGGGCGCAGATACGCAGTATTTT.

The J gene is TRBJ1-2, the V gene TRBV19; a weak D match, TRBD1 (6 bases). Per germline, CDR1 LNHDA and CDR2 SQIVND (reference sequence). The CDR3 has 14 residues. Deletions cut 7 bases from V and 4 bases from J, with 16 bases between. Here the CDR3 reads CASNLQGLSYGYTF. CDR3 nucleotides: TGTGCCAGTAACTTACAGGGCCTGTCCTATGGCTACACCTTC.

In this sample, this clone turned up once. J is TRBJ2-3 and V is TRBV29-1; tentative D call: TRBD1 (5 bases). The CDR3 consists of 12 residues. Germline assignment: CDR1 SQVTM and CDR2 ANQGSEA. V lost 6 bases and J 4 bases, leaving 11 bases between the germline ends. The CDR3 sequence is CSVGVEADTQYF. The CDR3 DNA follows: TGCAGCGTAGGGGTTGAGGCAGATACGCAGTATTTT.

The CDR3 is CASSLANADTQYF. The CDR3 nucleotides are TGTGCCAGCAGCTTAGCCAACGCAGATACGCAGTATTTT. The chain links TRBV7-2 to TRBJ2-3, with D unresolved. Deletions cut 0 bases from V and 4 bases from J, with 5 bases between. The CDR3 spans 13 residues. From germline, CDR1 is SGHTA and CDR2 FQGNSA.

The V call is TRBV6-1, the J call TRBJ2-1; TRBD1 or TRBD2 may be the D gene (5 bases each). V was shortened by 0 bases and J by 6 bases, with 15 bases between the two germline ends. Looked up from germline, CDR1 is MNHNS and CDR2 is SASEGT. This CDR3 contains 16 residues. The CDR3 protein is CASSEASRRQGNEQFF. In DNA form, the CDR3 reads TGTGCCAGCAGTGAAGCGAGTCGGAGGCAGGGCAATGAGCAGTTCTTC.

This clone showed up many times. The chain couples TRBV5-6 to TRBJ1-2; tentative D call: TRBD1 (5 bases). V dropped 6 bases and J dropped 0 bases, with 9 bases sitting between them. Per germline, CDR1 SGHDT and CDR2 YYEEEE. The CDR3 has 13 amino acids. CDR3 bases: TGTGCCAGCACCCTGGGGGCTAACTATGGCTACACCTTC. This gives the protein CASTLGANYGYTF.

This chain uses TRBV5-4 with TRBJ2-2; possibly TRBD1 for D (5 bases). Germline V gene data show CDR1 as SGHNT and CDR2 as YYREEE (reference sequence). The CDR3 is 15 amino acids. V was pared by 2 bases and J by 5 bases, with 13 bases between. CDR3 protein: CASSFDSTRTGELFF. The CDR3 DNA reads TGTGCCAGCAGCTTCGACAGCACAAGAACCGGGGAGCTGTTTTTT.

This chain links TRBV9 with TRBJ2-3; the match to TRBD1 covers 10 bases. The CDR3 is made up of 16 amino acids. Germline V lookup: CDR1 SGDLS, CDR2 YYNGEE. V gave up 4 bases and J gave up 0 bases; unmatched junction bases: 5. DNA for the CDR3: TGTGCCAGCAGCCCCCGACAGGGGGCGAGCACAGATACGCAGTATTTT. It encodes CASSPRQGASTDTQYF. Variable domain in full (rest from reference TRBV9 and TRBJ2-3): DSGVTQTPKHLITATGQRVTLRCSPRSGDLSVYWYQQSLDQGLQFLIQYYNGEERAKGNILERFSAQQFPDLHSELNLSSLELGDSALYFCASSPRQGASTDTQYFGPGTRLTVL.

A note on this clone: A read error is likely here: a far larger clone is one base away. The J gene is TRBJ1-2, the V gene TRBV5-4; TRBD1 agrees at 8 bases. The CDR3 covers 13 residues. Germline V gives CDR1 SGHNT, CDR2 YYREEE (reference sequence). Trimming at V came to 3 bases and at J to 2 bases, leaving 0 bases not matched to a gene. The CDR3 sequence: CASSWTGNYGYTF. DNA of the CDR3: TGTGCCAGCAGCTGGACAGGGAACTATGGCTACACCTTC. Drawing the rest from reference TRBV5-4 and TRBJ1-2, the complete variable domain is ETGVTQSPTHLIKTRGQQVTLRCSSQSGHNTVSWYQQALGQGPQFIFQYYREEENGRGNFPPRFSGLQFPNYSSELNVNALELDDSALYLCASSWTGNYGYTFGSGTRLTVV.

V is TRBV5-4 and J is TRBJ2-7; D uncertain. Germline values: CDR1 SGHNT, CDR2 YYREEE (reference sequence). The CDR3 has 15 amino acids. The V end lost 0 bases, the J end lost 4 bases, and 14 bases lay between the germline ends. The CDR3 DNA reads TGTGCCAGCAGCTTGGGTCAGGCCCAATTTTACGAGCAGTACTTC. It is translated as CASSLGQAQFYEQYF.

Written as DNA, the CDR3 is TGTGCCAGCGTGGATGGCGGGAGAGCGACCACAGATACGCAGTATTTT. This codes for CASVDGGRATTDTQYF. The genes are TRBV5-4 and TRBJ2-3; 7 bases fit TRBD2. Germline assignment: CDR1 SGHNT and CDR2 YYREEE (reference sequence). This CDR3 region has 16 residues. Trimming at V came to 7 bases and at J to 2 bases, leaving 13 bases not matched to a gene.

This clone appeared a few times. The V and J genes are TRBV25-1 and TRBJ1-1; D is unresolved. Germline CDR1 is MGHDK and CDR2 is SYGVNS. CDR3 length equals 15 residues. V was trimmed by 5 bases and J by 1 base, leaving 14 bases between them. The CDR3 reads CASSPSAKRNTEAFF. The CDR3 DNA follows: TGTGCCAGCAGTCCCAGCGCGAAAAGGAACACTGAAGCTTTCTTT.